The next 21 T cell receptor beta chains were all read from a single sample in a study of siplizumab effects on memory and regulatory T cells. Generated by immunoSEQ multiplex PCR, the TCRdb table keeps only in-frame clones and is missing some. The table shows 100,000 or so clones, with 80% to 95% occurring only once. Sequenced material: non-Treg CD4+ T cells sorted from blood. The receptors stem from a human donor in good health.

This sequence joins TRBV7-6 and TRBJ2-3; unclear D gene. Germline V gene sequence: CDR1 SGHVS, CDR2 FNYEAQ. V was cut by 2 bases and J by 6 bases, with 9 bases left in between. This CDR3 spans 13 amino acids. The CDR3 DNA is TGTGCCAGCAGCTTACAAGGGCCTGATACGCAGTATTTT. Protein: CASSLQGPDTQYF.

The chain is built from TRBV10-2 and TRBJ2-3, with D maybe TRBD2 (6 bases). Trimming left V 10 bases short and J 0 bases short, with 14 bases between. Germline assignment: CDR1 WSHSY and CDR2 SAAADI. This CDR3 spans 14 amino acids. The CDR3 loop is CATKLARSTDTQYF. CDR3 in DNA: TGCGCCACCAAGCTAGCGCGGAGCACAGATACGCAGTATTTT.

This clone was detected only once. V and J are TRBV21-1 and TRBJ2-1. TRBV21-1 is termed a pseudogene. The CDR3 sequence is 13 residues long. The CDR3 DNA follows: TGTGCCAGCAGCAACGTTCAGGACCCCACGCAGTTCTTC. Protein: CASSNVQDPTQFF.

V usage is TRBV5-6 and J usage is TRBJ2-5; 9 nucleotides match TRBD1. The CDR3 covers 16 residues. V shed 2 bases and J 9 bases; nucleotides not matched to a gene: 14. Germline CDR1 and CDR2: SGHDT and YYEEEE. The CDR3 DNA follows: TGTGCCAGCAGCTTACCCGGACAGGGGAGCAGTGAGGCCCAGTACTTC. Translated: CASSLPGQGSSEAQYF.

This clone was found once. The chain is built from TRBV6-4 and TRBJ2-1, with 13 bases aligning to TRBD2. Germline lookup yields CDR1 MRHNA and CDR2 SNTAGT. The CDR3 extends over 15 amino acids. Trimming removed 6 bases from V and 5 bases from J; junction bases left unmatched: 4. The CDR3: CASSIGLAGDNEQFF. CDR3 coding DNA: TGTGCCAGCAGCATTGGACTAGCGGGGGACAATGAGCAGTTCTTC.

V is TRBV7-2 and J is TRBJ2-6; D ambiguous. The V gene lost 5 bases and the J gene lost 1 base, with 9 bases spanning the gap. This CDR3 is 15 amino acids long. Looked up from germline, CDR1 is SGHTA and CDR2 is FQGNSA. CDR3 sequence reads: CASSVGGSGANVLTF. CDR3 sequence (DNA): TGTGCCAGCAGCGTAGGTGGGTCTGGGGCCAACGTCCTGACTTTC.

The chain combines TRBV7-9 with TRBJ2-3; 7 bases fit TRBD2. Unmatched junction bases numbered 8, after V lost 4 bases and J lost 4 bases. This CDR3 region has 15 residues. Per the germline V gene, CDR1 is SEHNR and CDR2 is FQNEAQ (reference sequence). CDR3 sequence reads: CASSSIGLVADTQYF. The CDR3 DNA is TGTGCCAGCAGCTCCATTGGACTAGTCGCAGATACGCAGTATTTT.

The V and J genes are TRBV20-1 and TRBJ1-2; D remains unclear. This CDR3 has 11 residues. Trimming shortened V by 3 bases and J by 8 bases, and 10 bases separated the two germline ends. The germline gives CDR1 DFQATT, CDR2 SNEGSKA (reference sequence). This chain's CDR3 is CSASREQGYTF. CDR3 DNA sequence: TGCAGTGCTAGTAGGGAACAGGGCTACACCTTC.

The chain is built from TRBV11-2 and TRBJ2-5; D possibly matches TRBD1 or TRBD2 (5 bases each). With 5 bases removed from V and 4 bases from J, the gap between germline ends came to 17 bases. Germline-derived CDR1 and CDR2 are SGHAT and FQNNGV. CDR3 size: 15 residues. The CDR3 region is CASSLYGTLGETQYF. CDR3 DNA sequence: TGTGCCAGCAGCCTTTACGGGACCCTAGGAGAGACCCAGTACTTC.

This chain joins TRBV5-4 and TRBJ1-1, with TRBD1 identical over 7 bases. With 4 bases clipped from V and 5 bases from J, the junction kept 11 bases outside the gene matches. Per germline, CDR1 SGHNT and CDR2 YYREEE (reference sequence). This CDR3 spans 15 amino acids. CDR3 sequence (DNA): TGTGCCAGCAGCCCTACAGGGGCCTCGGGGACTGAAGCTTTCTTT. It specifies CASSPTGASGTEAFF.

CDR3 in DNA: TGCGCCAGCAGTGTACAGGGGGACAGGGGGCAGCCCCAGCATTTT. This sequence encodes CASSVQGDRGQPQHF. The rearrangement links TRBV5-1 to TRBJ1-5; 11 bases align to TRBD1. Per germline, CDR1 SGHRS and CDR2 YFSETQ. This CDR3 comprises 15 residues. V dropped 5 bases and J dropped 7; count of bases not matched to a gene: 8.

This rearrangement joins TRBV5-6 to TRBJ2-7, with 8 bases aligning to TRBD2. With V trimmed by 4 bases and J by 4 bases, 10 bases remained unmatched. Germline V lookup: CDR1 SGHDT, CDR2 YYEEEE. This CDR3 has 15 amino acids. The CDR3 bases are TGTGCCAGCAGCCCCCGGGGGGGAGCGGGGTACGAGCAGTACTTC. Translated, it gives CASSPRGGAGYEQYF.

The chain has TRBV5-1 and TRBJ1-1; D is perhaps TRBD1 (6 bases). The CDR3 contains 16 residues. Looked up from germline, CDR1 is SGHRS and CDR2 is YFSETQ. The V and J ends lost 2 bases and 0 bases respectively, with 14 bases between them. The CDR3 sequence is CASSFRQAGMNTEAFF. The CDR3 DNA reads as TGCGCCAGCAGCTTCAGACAGGCCGGAATGAACACTGAAGCTTTCTTT.

The chain has TRBV4-1 and TRBJ1-1; D might be TRBD1 (6 bases). Germline values: CDR1 MGHRA, CDR2 YSYEKL. The V end lost 0 bases, the J end lost 6 bases, and 11 bases lay between the germline ends. The CDR3 loop spans 14 amino acids. The CDR3 nucleotides read TGCGCCAGCAGCCAAGAGGACAGAGCGGCTGAAGCTTTCTTT. Translating it yields CASSQEDRAAEAFF.

The chain uses TRBV2 and TRBJ2-1, with 8 bases fitting TRBD2. Trimming took 1 base from V and 3 from J; bases not matched to a gene: 2. Per germline, CDR1 SNHLY and CDR2 FYNNEI. The CDR3 contains 15 residues. The CDR3 here is CASSEERGSYNEQFF. The DNA for the CDR3 is TGTGCCAGCAGTGAAGAGCGGGGGAGCTACAATGAGCAGTTCTTC.

The gene calls are TRBV5-1 and TRBJ2-7, with D unresolved. Germline V CDR1 and CDR2: SGHRS, YFSETQ. Trimming removed 0 bases from V and 2 bases from J, with 9 bases in between. The CDR3 is 14 amino acids. Written as DNA, the CDR3 is TGCGCCAGCAGCTTGGATTCCCGAACCTACGAGCAGTACTTC. Encoded protein: CASSLDSRTYEQYF.

The V gene is TRBV18, the J gene TRBJ1-3, with 7 bases matching TRBD1. This CDR3 is 15 amino acids long. In germline, CDR1 is KGHSH, CDR2 LQKENI. With V trimmed by 3 bases and J by 1 base, 3 bases remained unmatched. CDR3 in DNA: TGTGCCAGCTCACCCGGGACAGCTTCTGGAAACACCATATATTTT. Translation: CASSPGTASGNTIYF.

The rearrangement links TRBV5-4 to TRBJ2-7; 10 bases agree with TRBD2. CDR3 length equals 14 residues. Germline CDR1 is SGHNT and CDR2 is YYREEE (reference sequence). J was trimmed by 6 bases and V by 4 bases; bases with no gene match: 7. The CDR3 DNA follows: TGTGCCAGCAGCGAAGGACTAGCGGTAGCCGAGCAGTACTTC. Protein product: CASSEGLAVAEQYF.

The rearrangement uses TRBV5-1 and TRBJ2-1; the D gene is possibly TRBD1 (7 bases). This CDR3 region has 15 residues. Deletions cut 6 bases from V and 3 bases from J, with 16 bases between. Germline CDR1 and CDR2: SGHRS and YFSETQ. Here the CDR3 DNA reads TGCGCCAGCACCAACTCAGGGGGGAACTACAATGAGCAGTTCTTC. It is translated as CASTNSGGNYNEQFF.

The chain links TRBV7-2 to TRBJ2-5, with D possibly being TRBD2 (5 bases). The CDR3 has 14 amino acids. Trimming took 0 bases from V and 5 from J, leaving 10 bases between them. The germline CDR1 and CDR2 sequences are SGHTA and FQGNSA. CDR3 protein: CASSLAPGVETQYF. The CDR3 region has the DNA TGTGCCAGCAGCTTAGCCCCCGGGGTCGAGACCCAGTACTTC. Based on the CDR3 plus reference TRBV7-2 and TRBJ2-5, the full variable domain is GAGVSQSPSNKVTEKGKDVELRCDPISGHTALYWYRQSLGQGLEFLIYFQGNSAPDKSGLPSDRFSAERTGGSVSTLTIQRTQQEDSAVYLCASSLAPGVETQYFGPGTRLLVL.

The J gene is TRBJ2-5, the V gene TRBV5-1; D gene uncertain. The CDR3 spans 13 residues. V was clipped by 0 bases and J by 5 bases, with 8 bases between them. Per germline, CDR1 SGHRS and CDR2 YFSETQ. CDR3 DNA: TGCGCCAGCAGCTTGGAAGAAATTGAGACCCAGTACTTC. It yields the protein CASSLEEIETQYF.